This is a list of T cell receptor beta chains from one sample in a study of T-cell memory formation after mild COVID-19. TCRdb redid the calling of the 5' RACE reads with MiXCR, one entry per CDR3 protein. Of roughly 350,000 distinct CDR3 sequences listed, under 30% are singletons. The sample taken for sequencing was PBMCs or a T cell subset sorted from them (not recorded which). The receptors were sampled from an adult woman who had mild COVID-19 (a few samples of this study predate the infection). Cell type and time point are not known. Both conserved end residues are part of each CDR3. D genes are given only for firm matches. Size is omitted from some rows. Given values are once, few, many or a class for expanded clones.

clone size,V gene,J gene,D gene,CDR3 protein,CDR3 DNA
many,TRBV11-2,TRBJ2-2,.,CASRTLSGELFF,TGTGCCAGCAGAACTTTGTCCGGGGAGCTGTTTTTT
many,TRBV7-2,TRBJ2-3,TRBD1,CASTLDRVADTQYF,TGTGCCAGCACCTTAGACAGGGTCGCAGATACGCAGTATTTT
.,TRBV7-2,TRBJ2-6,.,CASSPLARSGANVLTF,TGTGCCAGCAGCCCACTAGCCCGCTCTGGGGCCAACGTCCTGACTTTC
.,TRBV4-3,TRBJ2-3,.,CASASMLTTDTQYF,TGCGCCAGCGCCTCCATGCTCACCACAGATACGCAGTATTTT
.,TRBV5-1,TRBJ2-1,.,CASSLDSDEQFF,TGCGCCAGCAGCTTGGATAGCGATGAGCAGTTCTTC
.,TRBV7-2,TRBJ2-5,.,CASTLGGWYQETQYF,TGTGCCAGCACCTTGGGGGGCTGGTATCAAGAGACCCAGTACTTC
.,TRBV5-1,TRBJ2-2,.,CASRPGSGELFF,TGCGCCAGCAGGCCGGGTTCCGGGGAGCTGTTTTTT
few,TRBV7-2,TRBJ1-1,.,CASSTRSRNTEAFF,TGTGCCAGCAGCACCCGGAGCAGGAACACTGAAGCTTTCTTT
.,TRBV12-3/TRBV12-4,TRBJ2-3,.,CASSSRAGTDTQYF,TGTGCCAGCAGTTCAAGAGCGGGTACAGATACGCAGTATTTT
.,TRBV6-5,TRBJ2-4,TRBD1,CASSRGQGASGGAKNIQYF,TGTGCCAGCAGTAGAGGACAGGGGGCTAGTGGTGGGGCCAAAAACATTCAGTACTTC
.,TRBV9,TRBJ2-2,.,CASRSGTTGELFF,TGTGCCAGCCGCTCAGGGACCACCGGGGAGCTGTTTTTT
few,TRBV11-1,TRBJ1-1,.,CASSSDRVEAFF,TGTGCCAGCAGCTCGGACAGAGTTGAAGCTTTCTTT
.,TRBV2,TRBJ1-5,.,CASSEMGGSYQPQHF,TGTGCCAGCAGTGAAATGGGGGGCAGTTATCAGCCCCAGCATTTT
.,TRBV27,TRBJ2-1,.,CASSPLGLNEQFF,TGTGCCAGCAGTCCCCTTGGACTTAATGAGCAGTTCTTC
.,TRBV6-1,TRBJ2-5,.,CASSATSQETQYF,TGTGCCAGCAGTGCGACTAGCCAAGAGACCCAGTACTTC
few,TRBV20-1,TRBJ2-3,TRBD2,CSARVLAGATDTQYF,TGCAGTGCTAGAGTTCTAGCGGGAGCCACAGATACGCAGTATTTT
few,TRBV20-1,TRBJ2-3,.,CSARGRLSDTQYF,TGCAGTGCTAGGGGGCGGTTGTCAGATACGCAGTATTTT
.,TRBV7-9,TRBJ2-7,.,CASSLRGNSYEQYF,TGTGCCAGCAGCTTAAGGGGGAACTCCTACGAGCAGTACTTC
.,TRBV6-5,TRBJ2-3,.,CASSYSGSRPDTQYF,TGTGCCAGCAGTTACTCGGGCAGCCGACCAGATACGCAGTATTTT
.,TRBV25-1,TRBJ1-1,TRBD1,CASSDRQGGPEAFF,TGTGCCAGCAGTGATAGACAGGGGGGGCCTGAAGCTTTCTTT
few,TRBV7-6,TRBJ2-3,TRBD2,CASSFGGAGTDTQYF,TGTGCCAGCAGCTTTGGGGGAGCGGGAACAGATACGCAGTATTTT
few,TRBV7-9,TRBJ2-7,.,CASTGGRDLEQYF,TGTGCCAGCACCGGGGGCAGGGACCTGGAGCAGTACTTC
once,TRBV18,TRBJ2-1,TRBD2,CASSPILAGADNEQFF,TGTGCCAGCTCACCAATACTAGCGGGGGCCGACAATGAGCAGTTCTTC
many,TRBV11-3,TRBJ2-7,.,CASSLDPGTSSYEQYF,TGTGCCAGCAGCTTAGATCCGGGTACGAGCTCCTACGAGCAGTACTTC
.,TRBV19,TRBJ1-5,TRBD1,CASTEDRSNQPQHF,TGTGCCAGTACCGAGGACAGGAGCAATCAGCCCCAGCATTTT
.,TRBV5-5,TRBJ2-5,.,CASAHSGQQETQYF,TGTGCCAGCGCACATTCGGGACAACAAGAGACCCAGTACTTC
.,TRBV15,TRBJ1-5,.,CATSRGSRVGSNQPQHF,TGTGCCACCAGCAGAGGATCCAGGGTCGGAAGCAATCAGCCCCAGCATTTT
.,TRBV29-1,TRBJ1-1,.,CSVESGQWNTEAFF,TGCAGCGTTGAATCCGGACAGTGGAACACTGAAGCTTTCTTT
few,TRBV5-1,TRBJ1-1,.,CASSLDSANTEAFF,TGCGCCAGCAGCTTGGATTCAGCCAACACTGAAGCTTTCTTT
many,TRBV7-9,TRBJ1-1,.,CASSLDSTEAFF,TGTGCCAGCAGCTTAGACTCCACTGAAGCTTTCTTT
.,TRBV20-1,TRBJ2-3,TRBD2,CSALSAGASTDTQYF,TGCAGTGCTCTTTCGGCGGGAGCTAGCACAGATACGCAGTATTTT
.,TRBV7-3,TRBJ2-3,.,CASSSVLTDTQYF,TGTGCCAGCAGCTCAGTTTTGACAGATACGCAGTATTTT
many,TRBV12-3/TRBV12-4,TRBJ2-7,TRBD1,CASSWTGGEQYF,TGTGCCAGCAGTTGGACAGGGGGGGAGCAGTACTTC
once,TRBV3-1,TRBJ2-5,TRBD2,CASSQDLPGLAMETQYF,TGTGCCAGCAGCCAAGACCTTCCGGGACTAGCGATGGAGACCCAGTACTTC
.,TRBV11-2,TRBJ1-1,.,CASSLTLGPPGTEAFF,TGTGCCAGCAGCTTAACCCTGGGCCCCCCGGGGACTGAAGCTTTCTTT
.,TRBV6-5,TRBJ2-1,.,CASIRRGSPNEQFF,TGTGCCAGCATCCGAAGGGGGTCCCCCAATGAGCAGTTCTTC
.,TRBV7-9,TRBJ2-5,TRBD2,CASSLVTTSHMYQETQYF,TGTGCCAGCAGCTTAGTTACGACTAGCCACATGTACCAAGAGACCCAGTACTTC
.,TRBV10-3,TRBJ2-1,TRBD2,CAISESQLAGGNEQFF,TGTGCCATCAGTGAGTCGCAACTAGCGGGTGGGAATGAGCAGTTCTTC
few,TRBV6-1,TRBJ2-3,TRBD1,CASSSRTGGFSTDTQYF,TGTGCCAGCAGTTCAAGGACAGGGGGATTCAGCACAGATACGCAGTATTTT
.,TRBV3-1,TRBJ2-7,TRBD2,CASSPGSGAYEQYF,TGTGCCAGCAGCCCAGGGAGCGGGGCCTACGAGCAGTACTTC
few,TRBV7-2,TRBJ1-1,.,CASSTDSLNTEAFF,TGTGCCAGCAGTACTGACAGCTTGAACACTGAAGCTTTCTTT
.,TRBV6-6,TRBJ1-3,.,CASSYSGNTIYF,TGTGCCAGCAGTTACTCTGGAAACACCATATATTTT
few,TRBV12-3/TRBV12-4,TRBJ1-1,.,CASGVSGGTEAFF,TGTGCCAGCGGGGTGTCCGGAGGCACTGAAGCTTTCTTT
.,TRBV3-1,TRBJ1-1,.,CASSRGPSSSEAFF,TGTGCCAGCAGCCGGGGACCAAGTTCGTCTGAAGCTTTCTTT
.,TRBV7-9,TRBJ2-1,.,CASQLSGANNEQFF,TGTGCCAGCCAACTATCGGGAGCAAACAATGAGCAGTTCTTC
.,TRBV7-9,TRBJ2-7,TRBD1,CASSSGQPDYEQYF,TGTGCCAGCAGCTCGGGACAGCCAGACTACGAGCAGTACTTC
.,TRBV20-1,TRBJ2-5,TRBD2,CSARPPRGLAGEKETQYF,TGCAGTGCTAGACCCCCCCGAGGACTAGCGGGGGAAAAAGAGACCCAGTACTTC
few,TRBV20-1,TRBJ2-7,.,CSARDDRSSYEQYF,TGCAGTGCTAGAGATGACAGGAGCTCCTACGAGCAGTACTTC
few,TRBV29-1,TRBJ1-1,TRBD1,CSVRQGLGEAFF,TGCAGCGTCCGACAGGGGCTAGGTGAAGCTTTCTTT
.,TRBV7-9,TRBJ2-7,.,CASSTTDGHYEQYF,TGTGCCAGCAGCACGACCGACGGCCACTACGAGCAGTACTTC
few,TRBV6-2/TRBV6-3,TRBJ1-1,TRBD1,CASSYRGWGQVNTEAFF,TGTGCCAGCAGTTATAGAGGTTGGGGACAGGTGAACACTGAAGCTTTCTTT
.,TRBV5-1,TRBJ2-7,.,CASSPRGPGGQNEQYF,TGCGCCAGCAGCCCGCGTGGTCCAGGGGGGCAGAACGAGCAGTACTTC
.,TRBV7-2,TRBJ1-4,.,CASSLGGSNEKLFF,TGTGCCAGCAGCTTAGGGGGGTCTAATGAAAAACTGTTTTTT
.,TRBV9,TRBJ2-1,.,CASSVEAASYNEQFF,TGTGCCAGCAGCGTAGAGGCGGCATCCTACAATGAGCAGTTCTTC
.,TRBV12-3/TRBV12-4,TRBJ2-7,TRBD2,CASSSSTTSGAYEQYF,TGTGCCAGCAGTTCCTCCACGACTAGCGGGGCCTACGAGCAGTACTTC
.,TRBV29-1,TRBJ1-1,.,CSVQGLADEAFF,TGCAGCGTCCAAGGTTTGGCAGATGAAGCTTTCTTT
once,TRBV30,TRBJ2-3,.,CAWSEMGDTQYF,TGTGCCTGGTCGGAGATGGGGGATACGCAGTATTTT
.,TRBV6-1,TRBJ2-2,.,CASSEGVGVTGELFF,TGTGCCAGCAGTGAAGGGGTCGGGGTCACCGGGGAGCTGTTTTTT
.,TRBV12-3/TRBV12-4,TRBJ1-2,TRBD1,CASSLAIAGGNYGYTF,TGTGCCAGCAGTTTAGCAATAGCAGGGGGCAACTATGGCTACACCTTC